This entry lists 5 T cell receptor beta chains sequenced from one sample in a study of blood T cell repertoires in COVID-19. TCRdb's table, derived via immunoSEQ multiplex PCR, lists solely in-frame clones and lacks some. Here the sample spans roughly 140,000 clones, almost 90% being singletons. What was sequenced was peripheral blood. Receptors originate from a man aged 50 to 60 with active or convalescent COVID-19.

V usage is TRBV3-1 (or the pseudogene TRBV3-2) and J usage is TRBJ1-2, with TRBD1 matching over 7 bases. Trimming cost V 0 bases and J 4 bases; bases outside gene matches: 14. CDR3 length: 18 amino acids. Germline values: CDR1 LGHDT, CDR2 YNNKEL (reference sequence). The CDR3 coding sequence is TGTGCCAGCAGCCAAGAGGGCAGGGGGATCGTTAAATTCTATGGCTACACCTTC. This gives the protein CASSQEGRGIVKFYGYTF.

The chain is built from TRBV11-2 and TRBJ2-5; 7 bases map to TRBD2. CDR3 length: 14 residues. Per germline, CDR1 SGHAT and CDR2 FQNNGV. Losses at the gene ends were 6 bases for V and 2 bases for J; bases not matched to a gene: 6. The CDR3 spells CASSIEAGQETQYF. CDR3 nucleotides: TGTGCCAGCAGTATCGAAGCGGGACAAGAGACCCAGTACTTC.

This chain's CDR3 is CASSLGGLAGVTDTQYF. Here the CDR3 DNA reads TGTGCCAGCAGCTTAGGGGGACTAGCGGGAGTCACCGATACGCAGTATTTT. The chain recombines TRBV11-2 with TRBJ2-3; 14 nucleotides agree with TRBD2. CDR1 and CDR2 (germline): SGHAT, FQNNGV. The CDR3 has 17 amino acids. Unmatched junction bases numbered 6, after V lost 1 base and J lost 6 bases.

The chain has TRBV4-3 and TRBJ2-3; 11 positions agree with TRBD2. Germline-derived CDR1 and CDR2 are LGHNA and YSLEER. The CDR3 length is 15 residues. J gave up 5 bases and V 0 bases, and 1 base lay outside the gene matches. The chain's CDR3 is CASSQEGTSGDTQYF. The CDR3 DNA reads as TGCGCCAGCAGCCAAGAAGGGACTAGCGGAGATACGCAGTATTTT.

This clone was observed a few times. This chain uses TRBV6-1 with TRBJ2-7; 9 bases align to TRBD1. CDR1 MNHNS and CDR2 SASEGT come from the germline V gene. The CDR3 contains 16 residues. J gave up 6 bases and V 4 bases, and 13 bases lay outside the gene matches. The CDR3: CASSAPTGQGYREQYF. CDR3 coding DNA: TGTGCCAGCAGTGCTCCAACGGGACAGGGTTATCGCGAGCAGTACTTC.